Below are 32 T cell receptor beta chains sequenced from a single sample in a study of T cell responses to AZD1222 COVID-19 vaccine. Method: immunoSEQ multiplex PCR; TCRdb's copy keeps in-frame clones and lacks some. The sample has about 110,000 clones, 75% to 95% seen once. Sequenced here: peripheral blood, sampled 28 days after the second AZD1222 dose. These receptors were taken from an adult who received the AZD1222 COVID-19 vaccine.

The gene calls are TRBV19 and TRBJ2-7; 10 bases are shared with TRBD2. This CDR3 region has 14 residues. The ends lost 4 bases at V and 2 bases at J; junction bases unmatched: 2. The V gene's germline CDR1 is LNHDA and CDR2 SQIVND (reference sequence). The CDR3 DNA reads as TGTGCCAGTAGTACCACTAGCGGGGCCTACGAGCAGTACTTC. This codes for CASSTTSGAYEQYF.

The V and J genes are TRBV15 and TRBJ2-3; D uncertain. This CDR3 comprises 17 residues. CDR1 is LNHNV and CDR2 is YYDKDF in the germline V gene (reference sequence). Trimming stripped 1 base from V and 1 base from J, with 15 bases between. The CDR3 sequence: CATSRADVPQRTDTQYF. The DNA for the CDR3 is TGTGCCACCAGCAGAGCGGACGTACCACAGCGCACAGATACGCAGTATTTT.

This clone was detected only once. The chain carries TRBV11-2 and TRBJ1-2, with 10 bases aligning to TRBD1. With V trimmed by 5 bases and J by 4 bases, 13 bases remained unmatched. This CDR3 contains 17 residues. The germline V gene has CDR1 SGHAT and CDR2 FQNNGV. The CDR3 is CASSPETGTGARYGYTF. As DNA, the CDR3 is TGTGCCAGCAGCCCAGAGACCGGGACAGGGGCCCGCTATGGCTACACCTTC. The complete variable domain, with remaining parts taken from reference TRBV11-2 and TRBJ1-2, reads EAGVAQSPRYKIIEKRQSVAFWCNPISGHATLYWYQQILGQGPKLLIQFQNNGVVDDSQLPKDRFSAERLKGVDSTLKIQPAKLEDSAVYLCASSPETGTGARYGYTFGSGTRLTVV.

The chain joins TRBV7-8 to TRBJ2-7; D gene ambiguous. Trimming removed 2 bases at V and 3 bases at J, with 11 bases between. The CDR3 runs to 14 residues. CDR1 and CDR2 from the germline V gene are SGHVS and FQNEAQ. The CDR3 nucleotides read TGTGCCAGCAGCTTAAACCCAGAGATCTACGAGCAGTACTTC. Translation: CASSLNPEIYEQYF.

The V call is TRBV25-1, the J call TRBJ1-2; no definite D call. The germline V and J ends were trimmed by 10 bases and 0 bases, with 21 bases remaining between them. Germline V gene data show CDR1 as MGHDK and CDR2 as SYGVNS. CDR3 length: 16 amino acids. CDR3 in DNA: TGTGCCAACCTTGCCGGACGGAACGAGTCTAACTATGGCTACACCTTC. It specifies CANLAGRNESNYGYTF.

This chain links TRBV2 with TRBJ1-6; 7 nucleotides align to TRBD1. V was pared by 4 bases and J by 5 bases, with 8 bases of the junction left unmatched. There are 16 residues in the CDR3. Germline assignment: CDR1 SNHLY and CDR2 FYNNEI. CDR3: CASSGQGVDNNSPLHF. The CDR3 DNA reads TGTGCCAGCAGTGGTCAGGGGGTAGATAATAATTCACCCCTCCACTTT.

In its sample, this clone was seen once. The chain links TRBV11-3 to TRBJ2-1; possibly TRBD2 for D (7 bases). The CDR3 totals 16 residues. V was pared by 4 bases and J by 4 bases, with 17 bases between. Germline V gives CDR1 SGHNT, CDR2 YENEEA. Here the CDR3 reads CASSSARGAGYNEQFF. The CDR3 region has the DNA TGTGCCAGCAGCTCGGCCCGGGGGGCCGGGTACAATGAGCAGTTCTTC.

The V call is TRBV9, the J call TRBJ1-5; D is undetermined. In germline, CDR1 is SGDLS, CDR2 YYNGEE. The CDR3 contains 14 residues. V lost 4 bases and J 0 bases, leaving 8 bases between the germline ends. The CDR3 protein is CASSSGASNQPQHF. In DNA form, the CDR3 reads TGTGCCAGCAGCTCCGGAGCTAGCAATCAGCCCCAGCATTTT.

CDR3 DNA: TGCAGTGCGCAGGGGTACGAGCAGTACTTC. This encodes CSAQGYEQYF. J is TRBJ2-7 and V is TRBV20-1, with D perhaps TRBD1 (6 bases). CDR3 size: 10 residues. V lost 6 bases and J lost 4, with 7 bases in between. Germline CDR1 reads DFQATT; CDR2 reads SNEGSKA (reference sequence).

The genes are TRBV5-1 and TRBJ2-3; 9 nucleotides line up with TRBD2. The CDR3 totals 15 residues. Germline V lookup: CDR1 SGHRS, CDR2 YFSETQ. Germline trimming cut 4 bases from V and 0 bases from J; bases unmatched to any gene: 3. CDR3 amino acids: CASSQRGDSTDTQYF. Here the CDR3 DNA reads TGCGCCAGCAGCCAGCGGGGGGATAGCACAGATACGCAGTATTTT.

This chain connects TRBV27 to TRBJ1-6; 10 bases fit TRBD1. From germline, CDR1 is MNHEY and CDR2 SMNVEV (reference sequence). The CDR3 is made up of 14 amino acids. The V gene end was trimmed by 7 bases and the J gene end by 10 bases; junction bases not matched to a gene: 7. In DNA, the CDR3 is TGTGCCAGCACCCCGACAGGGGGCGGGTCACCCCTCCACTTT. It specifies CASTPTGGGSPLHF.

The chain joins TRBV27 to TRBJ2-7; TRBD1 aligns across 9 bases. The CDR3 has 13 residues. Germline V CDR1 and CDR2: MNHEY, SMNVEV (reference sequence). With V trimmed by 6 bases and J by 6 bases, 6 bases remained unmatched. For the CDR3, the DNA is TGTGCCAGCAGCGCACAGGGGGCAGGCGAGCAGTACTTC. It yields the protein CASSAQGAGEQYF.

The chain couples TRBV27 to TRBJ2-1; 7 bases are shared with TRBD1. This CDR3 is built from 16 residues. Germline V gene sequence: CDR1 MNHEY, CDR2 SMNVEV (reference sequence). The V gene end was trimmed by 5 bases and the J gene end by 9 bases; junction bases not matched to a gene: 16. The CDR3 coding sequence is TGTGCCAGCAGTCCCTGGACAGGCGGTGTATCAGGTGAGCAGTTCTTC. Amino acids: CASSPWTGGVSGEQFF.

This sequence joins TRBV4-1 and TRBJ1-1; D not certain. Germline CDR1 and CDR2: MGHRA and YSYEKL. There are 14 residues in the CDR3. The germline V and J ends were trimmed by 5 bases and 0 bases, with 10 bases remaining between them. This CDR3 is CASSGRTMNTEAFF. The CDR3 DNA is TGCGCCAGCAGCGGGCGGACCATGAACACTGAAGCTTTCTTT.

The sample holds one count of this clone. This chain joins TRBV12-5 and TRBJ2-1, with unresolved D. The length of the CDR3 is 18 residues. V lost 7 bases, J lost 0 bases, and 22 bases lay in between. The germline V gene encodes CDR1 LGHNT and CDR2 FRNRAP. CDR3 loop: CASAPWWVSSSSYNEQFF. CDR3 sequence (DNA): TGTGCTAGTGCTCCCTGGTGGGTCAGCTCGAGCTCCTACAATGAGCAGTTCTTC.

The chain carries TRBV18 and TRBJ2-2; perhaps TRBD2 as D (6 bases). Germline V gene data show CDR1 as KGHSH and CDR2 as LQKENI. V gave up 4 bases and J gave up 1 base, with 13 bases separating them. CDR3 length equals 16 residues. CDR3 nucleotide sequence: TGTGCCAGCTCACAAACGGGAGCGCAGAACACCGGGGAGCTGTTTTTT. It yields the protein CASSQTGAQNTGELFF.

This clone was seen just once. The chain links TRBV12-3 or TRBV12-4 to TRBJ1-2; unclear D gene. The CDR3 is made up of 13 amino acids. With 3 bases removed from V and 2 bases from J, the gap between germline ends came to 7 bases. CDR3 protein: CASSFIPNYGYTF. The CDR3 DNA reads TGTGCCAGCAGTTTCATCCCGAACTATGGCTACACCTTC.

The chain's CDR3 is CASSGGAGGNQPQHF. CDR3 DNA: TGTGCCAGCAGCGGAGGAGCAGGCGGCAATCAGCCCCAGCATTTT. The V call is TRBV6-6, the J call TRBJ1-5, with unresolved D. The germline CDR1 and CDR2 sequences are MNHNY and SVGAGI (reference sequence). Trimming removed 6 bases from V and 2 bases from J, with 14 bases in between. The CDR3 consists of 15 residues.

The rearrangement links TRBV11-3 to TRBJ2-2; 11 bases line up with TRBD1. V dropped 8 bases and J dropped 6; count of bases not matched to a gene: 8. CDR1 is SGHNT, CDR2 YENEEA, per germline. CDR3 length: 15 amino acids. The CDR3, as DNA: TGTGCCAGCCGCCCATCGGGACAGGGGGCCGGGGAGCTGTTTTTT. It codes for CASRPSGQGAGELFF.

This clone was seen once. The V gene is TRBV7-6, the J gene TRBJ1-6; 7 bases are shared with TRBD1. The CDR3 loop spans 17 amino acids. CDR1 and CDR2 (germline): SGHVS, FNYEAQ. V lost 2 bases and J lost 7; bases outside the gene matches: 11. The CDR3 DNA is TGTGCCAGCAGCTTAACCGGACAGGCCAGGGGGAATTCACCCCTCCACTTT. Its protein product is CASSLTGQARGNSPLHF.

This chain uses TRBV6-2 or TRBV6-3 with TRBJ2-1; D is tentatively TRBD1 or TRBD2 (5 bases each). Trimming left V 6 bases short and J 3 bases short, with 18 bases between. The CDR3 runs to 16 residues. Germline CDR1 reads MNHEY; CDR2 reads SVGEGT. CDR3 sequence: CASSSTGTKGYNEQFF. CDR3 nucleotides: TGTGCCAGCAGCTCAACCGGGACGAAGGGCTACAATGAGCAGTTCTTC.

This chain connects TRBV6-5 to TRBJ2-3; TRBD2 aligns across 8 bases. V was pared by 6 bases and J by 7 bases, with 6 bases of the junction left unmatched. The CDR3 is 13 amino acids. Germline-derived CDR1 and CDR2 are MNHEY and SVGAGI. The CDR3 region has the DNA TGTGCCAGCAGGCACGGGGGGGGAAATACGCAGTATTTT. Encoded protein: CASRHGGGNTQYF.

This chain's CDR3 is CATSRASGSFTDTQYF. DNA of the CDR3: TGTGCCACCAGCAGGGCCTCCGGGTCCTTCACAGATACGCAGTATTTT. The J gene is TRBJ2-3, the V gene TRBV15; D remains unclear. The CDR3 sequence is 16 residues long. The V end was cut by 3 bases, the J end by 2 bases, with 15 bases between. The germline gives CDR1 LNHNV, CDR2 YYDKDF (reference sequence).

V usage is TRBV7-6 and J usage is TRBJ2-3, with D perhaps given as TRBD1 or TRBD2 (6 bases each). The CDR3 runs to 16 residues. Germline CDR1 and CDR2: SGHVS and FNYEAQ. Deletions cut 0 bases from V and 3 bases from J, with 13 bases between. This CDR3 is CASSLAGGGLTDTQYF. CDR3 coding DNA: TGTGCCAGCAGCTTAGCCGGAGGGGGGTTAACAGATACGCAGTATTTT.

This clone was picked up one time. The V and J genes are TRBV6-5 and TRBJ2-3; D gene unclear. Germline loops: CDR1 MNHEY, CDR2 SVGAGI. V was shortened by 0 bases and J by 2 bases, with 12 bases between the two germline ends. There are 16 residues in the CDR3. The CDR3 sequence is CASSYSFSGITDTQYF. The DNA of the CDR3 is TGTGCCAGCAGTTACTCGTTCTCCGGTATCACAGATACGCAGTATTTT.

This clone was observed a few times. V is TRBV11-2 and J is TRBJ2-3; D ambiguous. With 3 bases removed from V and 0 bases from J, the gap between germline ends came to 10 bases. The germline gives CDR1 SGHAT, CDR2 FQNNGV. The CDR3 runs 15 residues. DNA of the CDR3: TGTGCCAGCAGCTTTACGAGCACTAGCACAGATACGCAGTATTTT. Translation: CASSFTSTSTDTQYF.

The chain links TRBV7-2 to TRBJ2-5, with D maybe TRBD2 (5 bases). CDR1 is SGHTA and CDR2 is FQGNSA in the germline V gene. The V gene lost 2 bases and the J gene lost 3 bases, with 10 bases spanning the gap. The CDR3 sequence is 14 residues long. Here the CDR3 reads CASSLQRGKETQYF. CDR3 in DNA: TGTGCCAGCAGCTTACAAAGAGGGAAAGAGACCCAGTACTTC.

The chain couples TRBV5-1 to TRBJ2-7; D not resolved. The germline V and J ends were trimmed by 3 bases and 6 bases, with 13 bases remaining between them. CDR3 length: 13 residues. Looked up from germline, CDR1 is SGHRS and CDR2 is YFSETQ. The DNA of the CDR3 is TGCGCCAGCAGCTACCGGACCCCGATCGAGCAGTACTTC. Translating gives CASSYRTPIEQYF.

The rearrangement joins TRBV18 to TRBJ1-5; D is unresolved. The length of the CDR3 is 14 residues. Germline CDR1 KGHSH, CDR2 LQKENI. The V end lost 3 bases, the J end lost 3 bases, and 9 bases lay between the germline ends. The CDR3 DNA follows: TGTGCCAGCTCACCGGCCAGCCCCAATCAGCCCCAGCATTTT. Its translation: CASSPASPNQPQHF.

The V call is TRBV2, the J call TRBJ2-2; 7 nucleotides line up with TRBD2. The CDR3 spans 18 residues. The V gene's germline CDR1 is SNHLY and CDR2 FYNNEI. V lost 4 bases, J lost 6 bases, and 17 bases stayed unmatched. CDR3 in DNA: TGTGCCAGCAGTGGAATAAAGAAATGGGAGGGCCTCGCCGGGGAGCTGTTTTTT. Its translation: CASSGIKKWEGLAGELFF.

J is TRBJ1-1 and V is TRBV6-5, with a possible D match to TRBD1 (6 bases). Germline CDR1 MNHEY, CDR2 SVGAGI. The CDR3 runs to 15 residues. V was shortened by 7 bases and J by 1 base, with 16 bases between the two germline ends. CDR3 sequence: CASTLTGTPNTEAFF. For the CDR3, the DNA is TGTGCCAGCACCCTAACCGGGACACCGAACACTGAAGCTTTCTTT.

CDR3 protein: CASSPSGGAYNEQFF. CDR3 sequence (DNA): TGTGCCAGCAGCCCTAGCGGGGGCGCCTACAATGAGCAGTTCTTC. The rearrangement joins TRBV7-2 to TRBJ2-1, with 10 nucleotides matching TRBD2. Germline CDR1 reads SGHTA; CDR2 reads FQGNSA. The CDR3 is 15 amino acids. Germline trimming cut 5 bases from V and 2 bases from J; bases unmatched to any gene: 3.